This record covers a single T cell receptor beta chain. Its antigen remains unknown. V trimming: 6 bases; J trimming: 9 bases; junction bases outside the gene matches: 8. The CDR3 totals 15 residues. Per the germline V gene, CDR1 is SGHAT and CDR2 is FQNNGV. Second-dose groups at about 4 or about 12 weeks were pooled. These data originate in a study of T cell responses to AZD1222 COVID-19 vaccine. Study outcomes and limitations: Repertoires were obtained only post-peak T cell response. CD4 TCRs associated with vaccination spanned spike, dominating at 160-218 and 743-854. Donors skewed white British and female; clonal diversity was possibly underestimated.

Generated by immunoSEQ multiplex PCR, the TCRdb table keeps only in-frame clones and is missing some. The sample records 110,000 or so clones, more than 85% being singletons. Sequencing used peripheral blood, obtained 28 days after the second AZD1222 dose. The chain has TRBV11-2 and TRBJ1-6; 10 bases line up with TRBD1. The source is an adult who received the AZD1222 COVID-19 vaccine. For the CDR3, the DNA is TGTGCCAGCAGGACCCCGGGACAGGGGTTTTCACCCCTCCACTTT. Its protein is CASRTPGQGFSPLHF.